This T cell receptor (beta chain) was obtained from a study of shared clonotypes between healthy human individuals. In the study overall: CD4 naive and CD4 memory each took three plates per donor, while CD8 naive took two and CD8 memory one.

The assay was immunoSEQ multiplex PCR, and TCRdb's table has in-frame clones only and misses some. The sample lists around 2.1 million clones; about 92% were seen once. Terminally differentiated effector memory CD45RA+ cells were excluded by CCR7 positive selection of CD45RO-negative cells. Germline CDR1 reads SGHRS; CDR2 reads YFSETQ. The CDR3 loop spans 13 amino acids. V was pared by 0 bases and J by 0 bases, with 1 base between. Regarding this clone: The same CDR3 arises from other DNA sequences in this sample as well.

This receptor was taken from a man in his late teens or twenties in good health. Some clones in this sample may be carry-over from other donors' samples. The sample comprised naive CD8+ T cells from PBMCs. The rearrangement links TRBV5-1 to TRBJ2-1; D remains ambiguous. CDR3 protein: CASSLASYNEQFF. CDR3 in DNA: TGCGCCAGCAGCTTGGCCTCCTACAATGAGCAGTTCTTC.